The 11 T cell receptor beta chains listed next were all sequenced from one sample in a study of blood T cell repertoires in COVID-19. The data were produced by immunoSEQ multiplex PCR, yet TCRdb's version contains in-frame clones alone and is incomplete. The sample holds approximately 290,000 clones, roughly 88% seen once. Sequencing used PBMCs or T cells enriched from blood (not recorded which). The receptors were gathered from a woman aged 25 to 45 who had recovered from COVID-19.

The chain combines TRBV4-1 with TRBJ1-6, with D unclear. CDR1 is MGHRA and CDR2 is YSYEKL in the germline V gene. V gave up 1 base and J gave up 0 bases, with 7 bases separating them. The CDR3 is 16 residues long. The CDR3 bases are TGCGCCAGCAGCCAAGTTGGCGGCTCCTATAATTCACCCCTCCACTTT. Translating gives CASSQVGGSYNSPLHF.

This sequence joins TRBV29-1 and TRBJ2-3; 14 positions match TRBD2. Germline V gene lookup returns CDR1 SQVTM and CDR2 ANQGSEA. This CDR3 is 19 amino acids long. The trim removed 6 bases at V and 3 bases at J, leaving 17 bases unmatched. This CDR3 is CSVDRRAFGTSGSTDTQYF. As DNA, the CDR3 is TGCAGCGTCGACAGACGGGCTTTTGGGACTAGCGGGAGTACAGATACGCAGTATTTT.

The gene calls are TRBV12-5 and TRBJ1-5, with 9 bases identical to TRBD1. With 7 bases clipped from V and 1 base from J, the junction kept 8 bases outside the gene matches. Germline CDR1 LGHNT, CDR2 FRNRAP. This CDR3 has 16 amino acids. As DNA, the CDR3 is TGTGCTAGTGCCCGGGGACAGGGTGGAAGCAATCAGCCCCAGCATTTT. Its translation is CASARGQGGSNQPQHF.

This CDR3 is CASSLRRGHLMNTEAFF. CDR3 nucleotides: TGTGCCAGCAGCCTCCGAAGGGGGCACCTCATGAACACTGAAGCTTTCTTT. The chain is built from TRBV5-8 and TRBJ1-1, with 7 bases that match TRBD1. The germline CDR1 and CDR2 sequences are SGHTS and YDEGEE. V lost 4 bases and J lost 0; bases outside the gene matches: 12. The CDR3 spans 17 residues.

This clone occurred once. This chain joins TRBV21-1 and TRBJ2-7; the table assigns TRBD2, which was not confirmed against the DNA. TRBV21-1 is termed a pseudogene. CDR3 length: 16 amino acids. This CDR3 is CASSPKQSGGGYEQYF. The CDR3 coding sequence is TGTGCCAGCAGCCCCAAACAAAGCGGGGGAGGATACGAGCAGTACTTC.

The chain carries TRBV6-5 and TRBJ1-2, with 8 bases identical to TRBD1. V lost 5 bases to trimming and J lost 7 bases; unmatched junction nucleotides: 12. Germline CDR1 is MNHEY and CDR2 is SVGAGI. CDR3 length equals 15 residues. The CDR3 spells CASSPAFQGARGYTF. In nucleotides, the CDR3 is TGTGCCAGCAGTCCCGCTTTTCAGGGGGCGCGTGGCTACACCTTC.

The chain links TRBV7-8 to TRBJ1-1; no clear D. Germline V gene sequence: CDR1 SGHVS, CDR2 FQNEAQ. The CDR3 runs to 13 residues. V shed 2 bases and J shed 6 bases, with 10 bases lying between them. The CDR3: CASSLFVTSEAFF. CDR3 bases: TGTGCCAGCAGCTTATTCGTAACATCTGAAGCTTTCTTT.

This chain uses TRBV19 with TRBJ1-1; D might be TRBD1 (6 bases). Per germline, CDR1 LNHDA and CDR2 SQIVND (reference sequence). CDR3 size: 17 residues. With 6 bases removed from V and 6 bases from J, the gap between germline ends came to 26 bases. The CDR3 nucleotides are TGTGCCAGTAGCCAGGCTTGGGGGGGGCAGAGCCTACCTGAAGCTTTCTTT. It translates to CASSQAWGGQSLPEAFF. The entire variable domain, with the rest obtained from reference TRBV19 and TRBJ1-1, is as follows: DGGITQSPKYLFRKEGQNVTLSCEQNLNHDAMYWYRQDPGQGLRLIYYSQIVNDFQKGDIAEGYSVSREKKESFPLTVTSAQKNPTAFYLCASSQAWGGQSLPEAFFGQGTRLTVV.

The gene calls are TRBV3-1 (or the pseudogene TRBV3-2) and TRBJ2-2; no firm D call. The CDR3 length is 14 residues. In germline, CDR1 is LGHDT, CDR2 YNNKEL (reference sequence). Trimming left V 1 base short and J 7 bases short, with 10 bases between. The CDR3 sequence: CASSQGGLIGELFF. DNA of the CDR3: TGTGCCAGCAGCCAAGGAGGATTGATCGGGGAGCTGTTTTTT.

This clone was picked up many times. The CDR3 DNA follows: TGTGCCAGTAGTATACGGGAGGGCCGCACCGGGGAGCTGTTTTTT. Its translation is CASSIREGRTGELFF. This rearrangement joins TRBV19 to TRBJ2-2, with 8 bases that match TRBD2. The germline V gene has CDR1 LNHDA and CDR2 SQIVND (reference sequence). V trimming: 2 bases; J trimming: 4 bases; junction bases outside the gene matches: 3. This CDR3 is built from 15 residues.

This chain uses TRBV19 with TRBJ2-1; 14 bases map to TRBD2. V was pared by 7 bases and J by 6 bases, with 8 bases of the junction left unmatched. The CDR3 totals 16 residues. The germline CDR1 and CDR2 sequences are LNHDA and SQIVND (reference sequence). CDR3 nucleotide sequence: TGTGCCAGTACCAAGAGGGGACTAGCGGGAGTCAATGAGCAGTTCTTC. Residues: CASTKRGLAGVNEQFF.